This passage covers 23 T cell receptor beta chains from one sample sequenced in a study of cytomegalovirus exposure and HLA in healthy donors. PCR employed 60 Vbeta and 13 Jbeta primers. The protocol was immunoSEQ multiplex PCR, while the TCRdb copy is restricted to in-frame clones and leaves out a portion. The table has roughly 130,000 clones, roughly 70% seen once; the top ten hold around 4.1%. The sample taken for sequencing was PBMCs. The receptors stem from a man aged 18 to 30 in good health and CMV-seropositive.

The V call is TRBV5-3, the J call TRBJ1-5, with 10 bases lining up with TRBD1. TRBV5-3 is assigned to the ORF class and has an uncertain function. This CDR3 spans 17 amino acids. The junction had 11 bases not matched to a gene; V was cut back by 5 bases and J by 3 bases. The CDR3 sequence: CARSNDSDRGNNQPQHF. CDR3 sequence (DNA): TGTGCCAGAAGTAACGACTCGGACAGGGGGAACAATCAGCCCCAGCATTTT.

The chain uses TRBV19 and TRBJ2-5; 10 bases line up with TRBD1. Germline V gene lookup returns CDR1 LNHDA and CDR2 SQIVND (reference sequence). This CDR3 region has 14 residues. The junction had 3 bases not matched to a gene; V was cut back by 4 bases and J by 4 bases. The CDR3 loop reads CASSTGTGVETQYF. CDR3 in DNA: TGTGCCAGTAGTACCGGGACAGGGGTAGAGACCCAGTACTTC.

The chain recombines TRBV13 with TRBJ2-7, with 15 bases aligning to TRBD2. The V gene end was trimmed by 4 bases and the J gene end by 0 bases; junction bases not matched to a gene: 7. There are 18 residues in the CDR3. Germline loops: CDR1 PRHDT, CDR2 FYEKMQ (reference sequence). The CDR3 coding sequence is TGTGCCAGCAGCTCCGCCCGGACTAGCGGGAGGGCCTCCTACGAGCAGTACTTC. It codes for CASSSARTSGRASYEQYF.

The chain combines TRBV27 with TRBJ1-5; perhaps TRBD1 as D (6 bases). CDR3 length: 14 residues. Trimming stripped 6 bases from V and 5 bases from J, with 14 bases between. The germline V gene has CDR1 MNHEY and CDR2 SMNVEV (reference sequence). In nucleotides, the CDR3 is TGTGCCAGCAGCCTACAGGGAACCGATCAGCCCCAGCATTTT. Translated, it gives CASSLQGTDQPQHF.

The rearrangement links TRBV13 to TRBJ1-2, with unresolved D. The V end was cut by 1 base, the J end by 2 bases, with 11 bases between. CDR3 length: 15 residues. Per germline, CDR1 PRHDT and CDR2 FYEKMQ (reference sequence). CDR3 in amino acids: CASSLAGGANYGYTF. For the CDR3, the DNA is TGTGCCAGCAGCTTAGCCGGAGGAGCGAACTATGGCTACACCTTC.

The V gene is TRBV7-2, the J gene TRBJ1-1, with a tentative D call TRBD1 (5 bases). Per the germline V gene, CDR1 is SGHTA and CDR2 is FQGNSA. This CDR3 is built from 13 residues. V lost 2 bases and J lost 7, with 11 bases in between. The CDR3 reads CASSLRAGLEAFF. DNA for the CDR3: TGTGCCAGCAGCTTACGGGCAGGGCTTGAAGCTTTCTTT.

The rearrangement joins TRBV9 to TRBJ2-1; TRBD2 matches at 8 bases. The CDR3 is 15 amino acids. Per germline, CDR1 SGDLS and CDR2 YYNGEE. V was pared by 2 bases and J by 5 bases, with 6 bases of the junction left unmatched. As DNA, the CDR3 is TGTGCCAGCAGCGTCGTCCAGCGGGGGAACAATGAGCAGTTCTTC. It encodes CASSVVQRGNNEQFF.

CDR3 residues: CASSPTRGGNQINEKLFF. CDR3 sequence (DNA): TGTGCCAGCAGCCCAACCCGAGGGGGAAATCAAATTAATGAAAAACTGTTTTTT. The chain couples TRBV7-6 to TRBJ1-4, with D perhaps matching TRBD1 (6 bases). This CDR3 region has 18 residues. Germline lookup yields CDR1 SGHVS and CDR2 FNYEAQ. Trimming took off 5 bases at V and 4 bases at J, with 23 bases between the two ends.

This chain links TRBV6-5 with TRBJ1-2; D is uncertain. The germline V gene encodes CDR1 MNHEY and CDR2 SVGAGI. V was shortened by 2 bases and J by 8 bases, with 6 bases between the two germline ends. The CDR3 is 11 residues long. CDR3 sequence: CASSYGGGYTF. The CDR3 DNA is TGTGCCAGCAGTTACGGAGGAGGCTACACCTTC.

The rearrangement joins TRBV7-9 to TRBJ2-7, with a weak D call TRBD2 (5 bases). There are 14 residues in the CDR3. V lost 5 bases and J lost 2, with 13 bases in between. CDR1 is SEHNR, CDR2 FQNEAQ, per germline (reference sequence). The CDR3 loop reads CASSPLAGAYEQYF. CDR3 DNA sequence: TGTGCCAGCAGCCCGCTCGCCGGGGCCTACGAGCAGTACTTC.

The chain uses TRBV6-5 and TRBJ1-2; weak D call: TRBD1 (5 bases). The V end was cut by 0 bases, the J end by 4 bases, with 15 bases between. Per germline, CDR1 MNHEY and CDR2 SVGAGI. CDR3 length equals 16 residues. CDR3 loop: CASSYSMAGLVYGYTF. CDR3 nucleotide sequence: TGTGCCAGCAGTTACTCGATGGCAGGGCTTGTCTATGGCTACACCTTC.

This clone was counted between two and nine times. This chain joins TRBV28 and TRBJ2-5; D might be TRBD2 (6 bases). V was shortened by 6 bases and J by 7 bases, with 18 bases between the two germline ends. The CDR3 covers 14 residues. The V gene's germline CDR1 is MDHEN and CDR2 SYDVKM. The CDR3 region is CASRTGLPSGTQYF. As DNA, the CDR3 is TGTGCCAGCAGGACGGGACTTCCAAGCGGGACCCAGTACTTC.

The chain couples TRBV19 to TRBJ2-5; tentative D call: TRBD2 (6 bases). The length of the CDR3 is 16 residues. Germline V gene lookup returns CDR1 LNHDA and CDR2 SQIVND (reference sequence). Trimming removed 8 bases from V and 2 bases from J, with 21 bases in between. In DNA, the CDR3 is TGTGCCAGTCTCCGACATTGGGGGGACTTGCAAGAGACCCAGTACTTC. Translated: CASLRHWGDLQETQYF. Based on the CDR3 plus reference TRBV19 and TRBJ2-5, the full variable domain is DGGITQSPKYLFRKEGQNVTLSCEQNLNHDAMYWYRQDPGQGLRLIYYSQIVNDFQKGDIAEGYSVSREKKESFPLTVTSAQKNPTAFYLCASLRHWGDLQETQYFGPGTRLLVL.

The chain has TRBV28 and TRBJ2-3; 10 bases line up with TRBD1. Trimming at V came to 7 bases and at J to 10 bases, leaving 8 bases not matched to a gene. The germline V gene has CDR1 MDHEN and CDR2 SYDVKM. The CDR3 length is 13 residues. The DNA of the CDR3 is TGTGCCAGCAAGGACAGGGGGTGGGGGGCGCAGTATTTT. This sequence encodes CASKDRGWGAQYF.

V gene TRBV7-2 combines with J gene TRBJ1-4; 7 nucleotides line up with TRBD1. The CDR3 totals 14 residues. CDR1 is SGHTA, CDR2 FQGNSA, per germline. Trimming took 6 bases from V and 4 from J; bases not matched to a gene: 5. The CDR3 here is CASSWDRGNEKLFF. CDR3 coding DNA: TGTGCCAGCAGTTGGGACAGAGGTAATGAAAAACTGTTTTTT.

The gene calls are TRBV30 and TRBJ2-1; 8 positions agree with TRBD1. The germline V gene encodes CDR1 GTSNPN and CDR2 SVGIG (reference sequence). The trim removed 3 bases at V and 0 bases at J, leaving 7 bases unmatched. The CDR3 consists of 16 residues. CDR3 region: CAWRSAGGVSYNEQFF. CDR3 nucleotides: TGTGCCTGGAGGTCGGCAGGGGGCGTCTCCTACAATGAGCAGTTCTTC.

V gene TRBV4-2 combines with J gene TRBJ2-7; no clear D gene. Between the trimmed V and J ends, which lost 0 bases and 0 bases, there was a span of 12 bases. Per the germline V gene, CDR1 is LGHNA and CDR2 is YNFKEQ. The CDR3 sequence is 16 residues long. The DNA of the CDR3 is TGTGCCAGCAGCCAAGATCGCCAGGCGACCTCCTACGAGCAGTACTTC. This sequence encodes CASSQDRQATSYEQYF.

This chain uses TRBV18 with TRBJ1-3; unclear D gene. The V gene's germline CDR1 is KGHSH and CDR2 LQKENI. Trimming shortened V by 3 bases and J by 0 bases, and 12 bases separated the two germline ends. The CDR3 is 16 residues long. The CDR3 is CASSPSGVYSGNTIYF. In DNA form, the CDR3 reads TGTGCCAGCTCACCGAGTGGAGTCTACTCTGGAAACACCATATATTTT.

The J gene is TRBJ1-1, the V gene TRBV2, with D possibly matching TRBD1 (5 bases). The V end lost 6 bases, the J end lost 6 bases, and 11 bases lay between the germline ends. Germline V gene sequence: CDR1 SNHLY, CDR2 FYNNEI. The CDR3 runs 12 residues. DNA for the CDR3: TGTGCCAGCAGGCGGGACCGACCTGAAGCTTTCTTT. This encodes CASRRDRPEAFF.

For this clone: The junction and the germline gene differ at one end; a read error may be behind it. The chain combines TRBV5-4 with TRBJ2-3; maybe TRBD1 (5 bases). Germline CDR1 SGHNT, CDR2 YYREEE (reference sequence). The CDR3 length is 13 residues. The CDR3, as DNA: TGTGCCAGCAGCTTGGACCTGACAGATACGCGGTATTTT. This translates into CASSLDLTDTRYF.

CDR3 region: CASSESGRETQYF. The CDR3, as DNA: TGCGCCAGCAGTGAGTCGGGGCGGGAGACCCAGTACTTC. V and J are TRBV10-1 and TRBJ2-5; TRBD1 is a possible D gene (5 bases). This CDR3 spans 13 amino acids. Germline V gives CDR1 WNHNN, CDR2 SYGVQD (reference sequence). V lost 0 bases and J 5 bases, leaving 7 bases between the germline ends.

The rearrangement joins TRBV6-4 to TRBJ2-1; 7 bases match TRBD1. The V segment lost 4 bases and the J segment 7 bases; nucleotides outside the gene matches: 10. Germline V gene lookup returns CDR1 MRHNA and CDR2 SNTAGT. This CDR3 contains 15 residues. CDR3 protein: CASSVRQGMWNEQFF. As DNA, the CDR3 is TGTGCCAGCAGTGTAAGACAGGGAATGTGGAATGAGCAGTTCTTC.

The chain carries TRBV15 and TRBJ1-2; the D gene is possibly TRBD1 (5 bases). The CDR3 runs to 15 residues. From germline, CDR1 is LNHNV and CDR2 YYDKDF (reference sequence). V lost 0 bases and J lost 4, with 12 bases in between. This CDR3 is CATSREEGTGYGYTF. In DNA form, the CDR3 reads TGTGCCACCAGCAGAGAGGAGGGGACCGGCTATGGCTACACCTTC.